The rows below give T cell receptor beta chains drawn from one sample of a study of blood T cells in healthy people across ages. TCRdb re-called the 5' RACE reads through MiXCR, storing one row per CDR3 protein. The sample holds 500,000 to 700,000 distinct CDR3 sequences; approximately 30% are singletons and the top ten take approximately 14%. Sequencing was done on a sample of blood. These receptors came from a woman aged 80 or over in good health. Both conserved end residues are part of each CDR3. The D gene is left open where the match is weak. Clone size is stated in some rows and not others, as once, few, many or a class when expanded.

j_gene: TRBJ2-7
v_gene: TRBV30
d_gene: TRBD2
abundance: -
CDR3nt: TGTGCCTGGAGAGACGGGGGGGCGAGTGACGAGCAGTACTTC
CDR3aa: CAWRDGGASDEQYF

j_gene: TRBJ2-1
v_gene: TRBV27
d_gene: TRBD2
abundance: -
CDR3nt: TGTGCCAGCACCCTAGCGGGGGGGTATGAGCAGTTCTTC
CDR3aa: CASTLAGGYEQFF

j_gene: TRBJ1-2
v_gene: TRBV6-2/TRBV6-3
d_gene: TRBD1
abundance: -
CDR3nt: TGTGCCAGCAGTCGGCACCGGGACAGGAGCGGCTACACCTTC
CDR3aa: CASSRHRDRSGYTF

j_gene: TRBJ1-6
v_gene: TRBV9
d_gene: TRBD1
abundance: few
CDR3nt: TGTGCCAGCAGCCCCACGACAGGGGTAGGTTCACCCCTCCACTTT
CDR3aa: CASSPTTGVGSPLHF

j_gene: TRBJ1-1
v_gene: TRBV5-1
d_gene: -
abundance: -
CDR3nt: TGCGCCAGCGGCTTGGACAGTGAAGCTTTCTTT
CDR3aa: CASGLDSEAFF

j_gene: TRBJ2-3
v_gene: TRBV29-1
d_gene: -
abundance: few
CDR3nt: TGCAGCTTTACAGGGTTCTCAGATACGCAGTATTTT
CDR3aa: CSFTGFSDTQYF

j_gene: TRBJ1-2
v_gene: TRBV29-1
d_gene: -
abundance: many
CDR3nt: TGCAGCGTTGATGCAGGAGACGGGGGCTACACCTTC
CDR3aa: CSVDAGDGGYTF

j_gene: TRBJ2-7
v_gene: TRBV5-1
d_gene: TRBD1
abundance: -
CDR3nt: TGCGCCACCAGTCCGGGACAGGGCGCCTACGAGCAGTACTTC
CDR3aa: CATSPGQGAYEQYF

j_gene: TRBJ2-5
v_gene: TRBV20-1
d_gene: -
abundance: medium-sized
CDR3nt: TGCAGTGCCGGTCTAGGGGAGACCCAGTACTTC
CDR3aa: CSAGLGETQYF

j_gene: TRBJ2-1
v_gene: TRBV27
d_gene: -
abundance: many
CDR3nt: TGTGCCAGCAGTTTGGAGCGGGTCGACTACAATGAGCAGTTCTTC
CDR3aa: CASSLERVDYNEQFF

j_gene: TRBJ2-2
v_gene: TRBV7-2
d_gene: TRBD1
abundance: -
CDR3nt: TGTGCCAGCAGCTTAGTCCGCTTGACAGGGGATATCACCGGGGAGCTGTTTTTT
CDR3aa: CASSLVRLTGDITGELFF

j_gene: TRBJ1-2
v_gene: TRBV12-3/TRBV12-4
d_gene: -
abundance: many
CDR3nt: TGTGCCAGCAGCCAAGGGGGGAATGCTGGCTACACCTTC
CDR3aa: CASSQGGNAGYTF

j_gene: TRBJ1-2
v_gene: TRBV20-1
d_gene: TRBD1
abundance: many
CDR3nt: TGCAGTGCTCCACCTGACAGGGGATATGGCTACACCTTC
CDR3aa: CSAPPDRGYGYTF

j_gene: TRBJ1-1
v_gene: TRBV18
d_gene: TRBD1
abundance: few
CDR3nt: TGTGCCAGCTCACCAGGGACAGCTTCTCTGAACACTGAAGCTTTCTTT
CDR3aa: CASSPGTASLNTEAFF

j_gene: TRBJ1-1
v_gene: TRBV27
d_gene: -
abundance: many
CDR3nt: TGTGCCAGCAGTTTTGGGTGGGGGGGGGCGAACACTGAAGCTTTCTTT
CDR3aa: CASSFGWGGANTEAFF

j_gene: TRBJ1-1
v_gene: TRBV15
d_gene: -
abundance: few
CDR3nt: TGTGCCACCAGTAGCCGGGGAGTCCACACTGAAGCTTTCTTT
CDR3aa: CATSSRGVHTEAFF

j_gene: TRBJ2-5
v_gene: TRBV27
d_gene: -
abundance: many
CDR3nt: TGTGCCAGCAGTTTGACGGCCTCGGGGACCCAGTACTTC
CDR3aa: CASSLTASGTQYF

j_gene: TRBJ2-3
v_gene: TRBV4-1
d_gene: -
abundance: many
CDR3nt: TGCGCCAGCAGCCGAGCCGGGACCGCCGGCACAGATACGCAGTATTTT
CDR3aa: CASSRAGTAGTDTQYF

j_gene: TRBJ2-7
v_gene: TRBV5-1
d_gene: TRBD1
abundance: -
CDR3nt: TGCGCCAGCAGCTCGGGACAGGGGCCCTCCGAGCAGTACTTC
CDR3aa: CASSSGQGPSEQYF

j_gene: TRBJ1-2
v_gene: TRBV9
d_gene: TRBD1
abundance: many
CDR3nt: TGTGCCAGCAGTGATGACAGGGGGCCTGGCTACACCTTC
CDR3aa: CASSDDRGPGYTF

j_gene: TRBJ1-1
v_gene: TRBV10-2
d_gene: -
abundance: few
CDR3nt: TGCGCCAGCAGGAGTCAGTTGAACACTGAAGCTTTCTTT
CDR3aa: CASRSQLNTEAFF

j_gene: TRBJ1-1
v_gene: TRBV6-5
d_gene: -
abundance: -
CDR3nt: TGTGCCACCAAGGGATACACTGAAGCTTTCTTT
CDR3aa: CATKGYTEAFF

j_gene: TRBJ2-3
v_gene: TRBV6-2/TRBV6-3
d_gene: TRBD1
abundance: many
CDR3nt: TGTGCCAGCAGGGAACAGGGGGCAAGCACAGATACGCAGTATTTT
CDR3aa: CASREQGASTDTQYF

j_gene: TRBJ2-7
v_gene: TRBV20-1
d_gene: -
abundance: many
CDR3nt: TGCAGTGCTTTCCGGAACTCCTACGAGCAGTACTTC
CDR3aa: CSAFRNSYEQYF

j_gene: TRBJ2-3
v_gene: TRBV6-2/TRBV6-3
d_gene: TRBD2
abundance: -
CDR3nt: TGTGCCAGCAGTTGGGATAGCGGGGTGTACACAGATACGCAGTATTTT
CDR3aa: CASSWDSGVYTDTQYF

j_gene: TRBJ2-5
v_gene: TRBV27
d_gene: TRBD1
abundance: many
CDR3nt: TGTGCCAGCAGTACCCCGTTCAGGGGGCCAAAACAAGAGACCCAGTACTTC
CDR3aa: CASSTPFRGPKQETQYF

j_gene: TRBJ2-5
v_gene: TRBV12-3/TRBV12-4
d_gene: -
abundance: many
CDR3nt: TGTGCCAGCAGTTCAATGCGACAAGAGACCCAGTACTTC
CDR3aa: CASSSMRQETQYF

j_gene: TRBJ1-6
v_gene: TRBV6-1
d_gene: -
abundance: once
CDR3nt: TGTACCAGCAGTGGTATTTCACCCCTCCACTTT
CDR3aa: CTSSGISPLHF

j_gene: TRBJ2-7
v_gene: TRBV7-9
d_gene: TRBD1
abundance: many
CDR3nt: TGTGCCAGCAGCTTTAGTATGGGACAGAACTCCTACGAGCAGTACTTC
CDR3aa: CASSFSMGQNSYEQYF

j_gene: TRBJ2-1
v_gene: TRBV7-8
d_gene: -
abundance: many
CDR3nt: TGTGCCAGCAGCCCTAGCTACAATGAGCAGTTCTTC
CDR3aa: CASSPSYNEQFF

j_gene: TRBJ2-7
v_gene: TRBV20-1
d_gene: -
abundance: many
CDR3nt: TGCAGTGCAAGGGGGGACAGTCCCTACGAGCAGTACTTC
CDR3aa: CSARGDSPYEQYF

j_gene: TRBJ1-6
v_gene: TRBV6-5
d_gene: -
abundance: -
CDR3nt: TGTGCCAGCACGAGAAGGAGGGGCTCACCCCTCCACTTT
CDR3aa: CASTRRRGSPLHF

j_gene: TRBJ1-2
v_gene: TRBV20-1
d_gene: -
abundance: many
CDR3nt: TGCAGTGCTAGCGGACAGCCCGAAGGCTATGGCTACACCTTC
CDR3aa: CSASGQPEGYGYTF

j_gene: TRBJ2-3
v_gene: TRBV12-3/TRBV12-4
d_gene: -
abundance: many
CDR3nt: TGTGCCAGCAGTTTATGGCAAGGACGAAGCACAGATACGCAGTATTTT
CDR3aa: CASSLWQGRSTDTQYF

j_gene: TRBJ2-7
v_gene: TRBV6-5
d_gene: -
abundance: -
CDR3nt: TGTGCCAGCAGTTACTCGTCCGGTAGGGACCCCGAGCAGTACTTC
CDR3aa: CASSYSSGRDPEQYF

j_gene: TRBJ2-5
v_gene: TRBV15
d_gene: TRBD1
abundance: -
CDR3nt: TGTGCCACCAGCGGAACTTCCCCGGGACAGGGTATCTATGGGCAGTACTTC
CDR3aa: CATSGTSPGQGIYGQYF

j_gene: TRBJ1-2
v_gene: TRBV18
d_gene: -
abundance: -
CDR3nt: TGTGCCAGCTCACGCCGGGACACCGAGGACTATGGCTACACCTTC
CDR3aa: CASSRRDTEDYGYTF

j_gene: TRBJ2-3
v_gene: TRBV6-5
d_gene: TRBD1
abundance: -
CDR3nt: TGTGCCAGCAGTTACACCAAATACGACAGGGTTGAAACAGATACGCAGTATTTT
CDR3aa: CASSYTKYDRVETDTQYF

j_gene: TRBJ2-7
v_gene: TRBV2
d_gene: TRBD2
abundance: many
CDR3nt: TGTGCCAGCCATCCCGGGACTAGCAGTGACGAGCAGTACTTC
CDR3aa: CASHPGTSSDEQYF

j_gene: TRBJ2-3
v_gene: TRBV7-2
d_gene: TRBD2
abundance: -
CDR3nt: TGTGCCAGCAGCTACCTAGCGGGGCCTAGCACAGATACGCAGTATTTT
CDR3aa: CASSYLAGPSTDTQYF

j_gene: TRBJ2-1
v_gene: TRBV5-1
d_gene: TRBD2
abundance: -
CDR3nt: TGCGCCAGCAGCGCCGGGACTAGCGGGAGTGATGAGCAGTTCTTC
CDR3aa: CASSAGTSGSDEQFF

j_gene: TRBJ2-3
v_gene: TRBV5-1
d_gene: TRBD2
abundance: -
CDR3nt: TGCGCCAGCAGCTTGGGACTAGCGGGAGCTAGCACAGATACGCAGTATTTT
CDR3aa: CASSLGLAGASTDTQYF

j_gene: TRBJ2-7
v_gene: TRBV20-1
d_gene: TRBD2
abundance: -
CDR3nt: TGCAGTGCTAGAGGAGCGGGAGTTATAGGGAACGAGCAGTACTTC
CDR3aa: CSARGAGVIGNEQYF

j_gene: TRBJ1-1
v_gene: TRBV7-9
d_gene: -
abundance: -
CDR3nt: TGTGCCAGCAGCACCGGAGGGGGTGGGACTGAAGCTTTCTTT
CDR3aa: CASSTGGGGTEAFF